This entry lists 17 T cell receptor beta chains sequenced from one sample in a study of identical twins. TCRdb itself ran the 5' RACE reads through MiXCR, one entry per CDR3 protein. The sample consists of 1.5 million to 2 million distinct CDR3 sequences, under 35% of them appearing once. The sequenced sample was cord blood. The receptors were sampled from a newborn girl in good health.

This clonotype appeared a few times. The chain has TRBV27 and TRBJ1-2; D is perhaps TRBD1 (5 bases). This CDR3 is 17 amino acids long. Trimming removed 5 bases from V and 0 bases from J, with 19 bases in between. Germline V gene sequence: CDR1 MNHEY, CDR2 SMNVEV (reference sequence). The CDR3 region has the DNA TGTGCCAGCAGTGGGGCAAGGGCCATCATGACTAACTATGGCTACACCTTC. It is translated as CASSGARAIMTNYGYTF.

This clonotype has a count of ten or more. For the CDR3, the DNA is TGTGCCAGCAGTTTATTTGGTGTCGGACTGACCGCCTACGAGCAGTACTTC. Translated: CASSLFGVGLTAYEQYF. The rearrangement uses TRBV27 and TRBJ2-7, with D possibly being TRBD2 (5 bases). Trimming stripped 1 base from V and 2 bases from J, with 18 bases between. The CDR3 is made up of 17 amino acids. Germline values: CDR1 MNHEY, CDR2 SMNVEV (reference sequence).

In this sample, this clonotype turned up a few times. V is TRBV6-1 and J is TRBJ1-1, with TRBD1 matching 8 bases. The germline V gene encodes CDR1 MNHNS and CDR2 SASEGT. The junction had 7 bases not matched to a gene; V was cut back by 8 bases and J by 2 bases. CDR3 length: 14 residues. CDR3 coding DNA: TGTGCCAGCTTGGCAGGGGGCCGAAACACTGAAGCTTTCTTT. It translates to CASLAGGRNTEAFF.

Concerning this clonotype: A far larger clone is just one base off, so this is likely a read error. The V gene is TRBV7-2, the J gene TRBJ2-7, with unresolved D. Germline loops: CDR1 SGHTA, CDR2 FQGNSA. There are 13 residues in the CDR3. V was shortened by 2 bases and J by 2 bases, with 7 bases between the two germline ends. CDR3 loop: CTSSLSRTYEQYF. CDR3 nucleotide sequence: TGTACCAGCAGCTTATCCCGGACCTACGAGCAGTACTTC.

This rearrangement joins TRBV7-2 to TRBJ2-5, with a weak D call TRBD2 (5 bases). Germline V gene data show CDR1 as SGHTA and CDR2 as FQGNSA. Between the trimmed V and J ends, which lost 5 bases and 4 bases, there was a span of 11 bases. The CDR3 runs 13 residues. The CDR3 DNA reads TGTGCCAGCAGCATCACTAGGAGAGAGACCCAGTACTTC. Amino acid sequence: CASSITRRETQYF.

With respect to this clonotype: A read error may explain this, as a much larger clone is one base away. This chain uses TRBV3-1 with TRBJ2-1; D may be TRBD2 (6 bases). The last part of the DNA fits TRBJ2-7 better; the J call may be wrong. Germline V gene lookup returns CDR1 LGHDT and CDR2 YNNKEL (reference sequence). The CDR3 covers 14 residues. CDR3 bases: TGTGCCAGCACGGGACTGTCTATTTACAATGAGCAGTACTTC. Protein sequence: CASTGLSIYNEQYF.

With regard to this clonotype: An end of the junction differs from the germline gene, which may be a read error. J is TRBJ2-1 and V is TRBV30; possibly TRBD1 or TRBD2 for D (6 bases each). CDR1 and CDR2 (germline): GTSNPN, SVGIG (reference sequence). This CDR3 is 14 amino acids long. The CDR3 DNA sequence: TGTGCCTGGAGTAAGGGGGGATCCTACAATGCGCAGTTCTTC. Translation: CAWSKGGSYNAQFF.

This clonotype was seen a few times. CDR3 in DNA: TGTGCCAGCAGCCCTCGCTGGACCCTTCGGGAAGAGACCCAGTACTTC. The encoded protein is CASSPRWTLREETQYF. This chain uses TRBV28 with TRBJ2-5; no firm D call. The CDR3 has 16 amino acids. The germline gives CDR1 MDHEN, CDR2 SYDVKM. Trimming stripped 6 bases from V and 3 bases from J, with 20 bases between. The full variable domain, completed using reference TRBV28 and TRBJ2-5, is DVKVTQSSRYLVKRTGEKVFLECVQDMDHENMFWYRQDPGLGLRLIYFSYDVKMKEKGDIPEGYSVSREKKERFSLILESASTNQTSMYLCASSPRWTLREETQYFGPGTRLLVL.

Worth noting for this clonotype: One end of the junction is discordant with germline, which a read error may explain. The V gene is TRBV11-2, the J gene TRBJ2-5, with 7 positions matching TRBD1. CDR3 length equals 13 residues. CDR1 is SGHAT and CDR2 is FQNNGV in the germline V gene. The CDR3 bases are TGTGCCGGCAGCTCACAGGGGAGAGAGACCCAGTACTTC. Encoded protein: CAGSSQGRETQYF. Using reference TRBV11-2 and TRBJ2-5 for the parts outside the CDR3, the full variable domain is EAGVAQSPRYKIIEKRQSVAFWCNPISGHATLYWYQQILGQGPKLLIQFQNNGVVDDSQLPKDRFSAERLKGVDSTLKIQPAKLEDSAVYLCAGSSQGRETQYFGPGTRLLVL.

The chain is built from TRBV13 and TRBJ1-2; perhaps TRBD1 as D (5 bases). Trimming left V 4 bases short and J 8 bases short, with 23 bases between. Germline CDR1 PRHDT, CDR2 FYEKMQ (reference sequence). This CDR3 region has 16 residues. The CDR3 is CASSSPTAYLEWGYTF. The CDR3 DNA follows: TGTGCCAGCAGCTCCCCGACAGCTTATCTTGAATGGGGCTACACCTTC.

This clonotype came up a few times. CDR3 nucleotides: TGTGCCAGCAGCTTAGGGCCTCCGGGGCCAGATACGCAGTATTTT. This gives the protein CASSLGPPGPDTQYF. The V gene is TRBV7-2, the J gene TRBJ2-3; D may match TRBD1 or TRBD2 (5 bases each). The length of the CDR3 is 15 residues. V lost 1 base to trimming and J lost 4 bases, with 12 bases between them. CDR1 SGHTA and CDR2 FQGNSA come from the germline V gene.

As for this clonotype: This may stem from a read error, because a much larger clone lies one nucleotide away. V and J are TRBV5-1 and TRBJ2-3, with TRBD2 matching over 8 bases. CDR3 length equals 15 residues. Germline assignment: CDR1 SGHRS and CDR2 YFSETQ. The DNA of the CDR3 is TGCACCAGCAGCCCCTGGACTAGCTCTGGAGATACGCAGTATTTT. It is translated as CTSSPWTSSGDTQYF.

This clonotype was counted between two and nine times. V usage is TRBV4-2 and J usage is TRBJ2-4; D not resolved. Gene TRBJ2-7 matches the end of the DNA better, so the J call may be wrong. The CDR3 covers 14 residues. Germline CDR1 reads LGHNA; CDR2 reads YNFKEQ. For the CDR3, the DNA is TGTGCCAGCAGCCAAGATTATATCGGCGACGAGCAGTACTTC. Protein: CASSQDYIGDEQYF.

This clonotype was detected only a few times. This chain links TRBV11-3 with TRBJ2-1; TRBD1 aligns across 9 bases. CDR1 is SGHNT, CDR2 YENEEA, per germline. J was trimmed by 9 bases and V by 4 bases; bases with no gene match: 7. The CDR3 length is 14 residues. CDR3 protein: CASSSGDRVAEQFF. In nucleotides, the CDR3 is TGTGCCAGCAGCTCCGGGGACAGGGTTGCTGAGCAGTTCTTC.

This clonotype was recorded a few times. Here the CDR3 DNA reads TGTGCCAGCAGTTCCTACCAGGGCATCAAGGAGACCCAGTACTTC. Protein product: CASSSYQGIKETQYF. This chain links TRBV28 with TRBJ2-5; TRBD1 is a possible D gene (5 bases). This CDR3 has 15 residues. The V end was cut by 4 bases, the J end by 5 bases, with 17 bases between. In germline, CDR1 is MDHEN, CDR2 SYDVKM.

There are a few counts of this clonotype. The chain employs TRBV4-2 and TRBJ2-1, with a possible D match to TRBD2 (6 bases). CDR1 is LGHNA and CDR2 is YNFKEQ in the germline V gene. CDR3 length: 15 residues. Deletions cut 2 bases from V and 3 bases from J, with 11 bases between. The CDR3 sequence is CASSQFSGDYNEQFF. CDR3 in DNA: TGTGCCAGCAGCCAATTTAGCGGAGACTACAATGAGCAGTTCTTC.

This clonotype was observed many times. This chain uses TRBV5-4 with TRBJ2-4; 12 bases are shared with TRBD2. Unmatched junction bases numbered 0, after V lost 0 bases and J lost 8 bases. The CDR3 consists of 14 residues. CDR1 is SGHNT and CDR2 is YYREEE in the germline V gene (reference sequence). In DNA, the CDR3 is TGTGCCAGCAGCTTGGGACTAGCGGGAGACATTCAGTACTTC. This encodes CASSLGLAGDIQYF.